The 30 T cell receptor beta chains below all came from one sample that was sequenced in a study of shared clonotypes between healthy human individuals. Using immunoSEQ multiplex PCR, the repertoire was profiled, and TCRdb retains in-frame clones only, with some absent. Of more than 900,000 clones listed, more than 75% are singletons. The sequencing sample was made of memory CD4+ T cells from PBMCs. Subset here: CD45RA-negative fraction. These receptors all come from a man in his late teens or twenties in good health. Some clones in this sample may be carry-over from other donors' samples.

The gene calls are TRBV5-1 and TRBJ2-7, with 11 nucleotides matching TRBD2. This CDR3 has 16 amino acids. With 2 bases clipped from V and 0 bases from J, the junction kept 4 bases outside the gene matches. Germline V gene lookup returns CDR1 SGHRS and CDR2 YFSETQ. The CDR3 nucleotides are TGCGCCAGCAGCTTATTAGCGGGAGGGTCCTCCTACGAGCAGTACTTC. It yields the protein CASSLLAGGSSYEQYF.

The V and J genes are TRBV19 and TRBJ1-3, with 9 bases matching TRBD1. Trimming took 4 bases from V and 0 from J; bases not matched to a gene: 7. Germline CDR1 is LNHDA and CDR2 is SQIVND (reference sequence). The CDR3 covers 17 residues. The CDR3 region is CASSTGQGRSSGNTIYF. CDR3 bases: TGTGCCAGTAGTACTGGACAGGGGAGAAGCTCTGGAAACACCATATATTTT.

This sequence joins TRBV27 and TRBJ1-2; 8 bases line up with TRBD1. The ends lost 6 bases at V and 8 bases at J; junction bases unmatched: 14. CDR1 and CDR2 (germline): MNHEY, SMNVEV (reference sequence). The CDR3 loop spans 15 amino acids. For the CDR3, the DNA is TGTGCCAGCAGGACGAATGCTCAGGGGGCGGCCGGCTACACCTTC. Translating it yields CASRTNAQGAAGYTF.

This clone came up a few times. The gene calls are TRBV5-1 and TRBJ2-6, with unresolved D. Germline V gene lookup returns CDR1 SGHRS and CDR2 YFSETQ. The CDR3 is made up of 12 amino acids. V lost 5 bases, J lost 4 bases, and 4 bases lay in between. The CDR3, as DNA: TGCGCCAGCAGGTTCGGGGCCAACGTCCTGACTTTC. This encodes CASRFGANVLTF.

The rearrangement joins TRBV4-3 to TRBJ1-1; D is undetermined. Trimming removed 0 bases at V and 5 bases at J, with 10 bases between. CDR3 length equals 14 residues. Per the germline V gene, CDR1 is LGHNA and CDR2 is YSLEER. The CDR3 DNA follows: TGCGCCAGCAGCCAAGACAAAAGGTTTACTGAAGCTTTCTTT. It specifies CASSQDKRFTEAFF.

This clone turned up a few times. The CDR3 DNA follows: TGTGCCAGCAGCTACAGGGGAGGAGATGAAAAACTGTTTTTT. Its protein product is CASSYRGGDEKLFF. The V gene is TRBV5-4, the J gene TRBJ1-4, with 7 bases aligning to TRBD1. After removal of 3 bases from V and 6 bases from J, the junction contained 5 bases not matched to a gene. CDR1 and CDR2 (germline): SGHNT, YYREEE (reference sequence). This CDR3 is built from 14 residues.

The CDR3 protein is CASSLDSDLNTGELFF. DNA for the CDR3: TGTGCCAGCAGCCTGGACAGCGACCTTAACACCGGGGAGCTGTTTTTT. V is TRBV7-2 and J is TRBJ2-2; perhaps TRBD1 as D (6 bases). This CDR3 comprises 16 residues. Trimming removed 5 bases at V and 2 bases at J, with 15 bases between. Germline CDR1 SGHTA, CDR2 FQGNSA.

About this clone: Within the sample, other DNA sequences also encode this same CDR3. The chain couples TRBV30 to TRBJ1-1, with unresolved D. This CDR3 has 13 residues. Trimming removed 0 bases at V and 4 bases at J, with 9 bases between. Germline CDR1 reads GTSNPN; CDR2 reads SVGIG (reference sequence). This chain's CDR3 is CAWSVLRGTEAFF. The DNA of the CDR3 is TGTGCCTGGAGTGTACTTCGAGGCACTGAAGCTTTCTTT.

Notes on this clone: Different DNA sequences within this sample yield the same CDR3. For the CDR3, the DNA is TGTGCCAGCAGCTCTGCTGGGGCCAACGTCCTGACTTTC. It is translated as CASSSAGANVLTF. The chain uses TRBV7-3 and TRBJ2-6, with D unresolved. Germline CDR1 SGHTA, CDR2 FQGTGA. With 4 bases removed from V and 2 bases from J, the gap between germline ends came to 3 bases. The CDR3 runs to 13 residues. Variable domain in full (rest from reference TRBV7-3 and TRBJ2-6): GAGVSQTPSNKVTEKGKYVELRCDPISGHTALYWYRQSLGQGPEFLIYFQGTGAADDSGLPNDRFFAVRPEGSVSTLKIQRTERGDSAVYLCASSSAGANVLTFGAGSRLTVL.

This chain uses TRBV28 with TRBJ2-5; D may match TRBD1 or TRBD2 (5 bases each). The V gene's germline CDR1 is MDHEN and CDR2 SYDVKM. The CDR3 extends over 16 amino acids. V gave up 4 bases and J gave up 2 bases, with 17 bases separating them. CDR3 sequence reads: CASSSRPGRYQETQYF. CDR3 nucleotides: TGTGCCAGCAGTTCAAGACCGGGACGGTATCAAGAGACCCAGTACTTC.

The chain employs TRBV7-2 and TRBJ1-2; D is ambiguous. CDR1 and CDR2 from the germline V gene are SGHTA and FQGNSA. The CDR3 has 14 residues. V lost 1 base and J lost 2, with 8 bases in between. The CDR3 DNA sequence: TGTGCCAGCAGCTTAGATGGGCAGAACTATGGCTACACCTTC. Encoded protein: CASSLDGQNYGYTF.

The chain joins TRBV10-3 to TRBJ2-7, with TRBD1 identical over 7 bases. The CDR3 is made up of 14 amino acids. The trim removed 10 bases at V and 4 bases at J, leaving 13 bases unmatched. The germline CDR1 and CDR2 sequences are ENHRY and SYGVKD. DNA for the CDR3: TGTGCCACGGCGCGTGACAGGGCGGAGTACGAGCAGTACTTC. Protein: CATARDRAEYEQYF.

The genes are TRBV28 and TRBJ1-2; D is unclear. This CDR3 has 14 amino acids. The ends were cut back, 3 bases at V and 3 bases at J, with 11 bases in the middle. Germline V gene lookup returns CDR1 MDHEN and CDR2 SYDVKM. CDR3 in DNA: TGTGCCAGCAGTTTCCCGGAACCGGACTATGGCTACACCTTC. Translated, it gives CASSFPEPDYGYTF.

The chain is built from TRBV6-1 and TRBJ2-3; maybe TRBD2 (6 bases). The germline CDR1 and CDR2 sequences are MNHNS and SASEGT. CDR3 size: 15 residues. The germline V and J ends were trimmed by 1 base and 4 bases, with 12 bases remaining between them. The CDR3 is CASSEVGSIADTQYF. In nucleotides, the CDR3 is TGTGCCAGCAGTGAAGTCGGGAGTATCGCAGATACGCAGTATTTT.

This chain connects TRBV7-2 to TRBJ1-2, with 7 bases fitting TRBD1. V shed 5 bases and J 2 bases; nucleotides not matched to a gene: 8. Germline lookup yields CDR1 SGHTA and CDR2 FQGNSA. This CDR3 spans 15 amino acids. CDR3 in DNA: TGTGCCAGCAGCAACCCGACAGGGACCAACTATGGCTACACCTTC. Protein: CASSNPTGTNYGYTF.

In DNA form, the CDR3 reads TGTGCCAGCAGTTTATCGGCTAGCGGGATCTACGAGCAGTACTTC. This encodes CASSLSASGIYEQYF. The J gene is TRBJ2-7, the V gene TRBV27, with 9 bases lining up with TRBD2. The junction had 3 bases not matched to a gene; V was cut back by 0 bases and J by 3 bases. The CDR3 has 15 amino acids. CDR1 MNHEY and CDR2 SMNVEV come from the germline V gene (reference sequence).

The count of this clone is one. The CDR3 DNA is TGTGCCAGCAGCATAATGGGACTAGCAAGCACAGATACGCAGTATTTT. This encodes CASSIMGLASTDTQYF. This chain connects TRBV7-9 to TRBJ2-3, with 9 bases identical to TRBD2. Trimming cost V 5 bases and J 0 bases; bases outside gene matches: 6. The CDR3 contains 16 residues. The germline CDR1 and CDR2 sequences are SEHNR and FQNEAQ (reference sequence).

The rearrangement uses TRBV6-5 and TRBJ2-2, with D unclear. Trimming cost V 7 bases and J 3 bases, with 12 bases left between them. Germline V CDR1 and CDR2: MNHEY, SVGAGI. The CDR3 has 14 amino acids. For the CDR3, the DNA is TGTGCCAGCACCCCTAGGCTACACACCGGGGAGCTGTTTTTT. It specifies CASTPRLHTGELFF.

This rearrangement joins TRBV2 to TRBJ2-3; D is tentatively TRBD1 or TRBD2 (5 bases each). This CDR3 has 13 residues. Trimming left V 4 bases short and J 1 base short, with 6 bases between. Germline V gene lookup returns CDR1 SNHLY and CDR2 FYNNEI. For the CDR3, the DNA is TGTGCCAGCAGTGGGGACCGCACAGATACGCAGTATTTT. It encodes CASSGDRTDTQYF.

The rearrangement joins TRBV5-4 to TRBJ2-3; 8 bases map to TRBD1. This CDR3 is 15 amino acids long. The germline gives CDR1 SGHNT, CDR2 YYREEE (reference sequence). J gave up 3 bases and V 4 bases, and 7 bases lay outside the gene matches. This CDR3 reads CASSKTGETTDTQYF. CDR3 sequence (DNA): TGTGCCAGCAGCAAGACAGGGGAAACAACAGATACGCAGTATTTT. Combining the CDR3 with reference TRBV5-4 and TRBJ2-3 gives the whole variable domain ETGVTQSPTHLIKTRGQQVTLRCSSQSGHNTVSWYQQALGQGPQFIFQYYREEENGRGNFPPRFSGLQFPNYSSELNVNALELDDSALYLCASSKTGETTDTQYFGPGTRLTVL.

The J gene is TRBJ1-2, the V gene TRBV27; 7 nucleotides match TRBD1. Germline CDR1 and CDR2: MNHEY and SMNVEV (reference sequence). This CDR3 has 14 residues. V gave up 4 bases and J gave up 8 bases; unmatched junction bases: 10. In nucleotides, the CDR3 is TGTGCCAGCAGTTCCGCGGGGACAGTGGGGGGCTACACCTTC. Protein: CASSSAGTVGGYTF.

The chain combines TRBV19 with TRBJ2-4, with 9 bases matching TRBD1. The CDR3 totals 16 residues. V trimming: 6 bases; J trimming: 9 bases; junction bases outside the gene matches: 15. Looked up from germline, CDR1 is LNHDA and CDR2 is SQIVND (reference sequence). CDR3 sequence reads: CASRGDRDLSRGIQYF. CDR3 DNA: TGTGCCAGTAGGGGGGACAGGGACCTTTCCAGGGGCATTCAGTACTTC.

As to this clone: Other nucleotide sequences from this sample produce the same CDR3. The chain is built from TRBV5-4 and TRBJ2-5, with 13 bases that match TRBD2. After removal of 4 bases from V and 4 bases from J, the junction contained 7 bases not matched to a gene. Per germline, CDR1 SGHNT and CDR2 YYREEE (reference sequence). The CDR3 contains 16 residues. DNA for the CDR3: TGTGCCAGCAGCCTTCGGACTAGCGGGAGTGGAGAGACCCAGTACTTC. This encodes CASSLRTSGSGETQYF.

The V call is TRBV30, the J call TRBJ2-7, with no clear D. V was shortened by 3 bases and J by 6 bases, with 12 bases between the two germline ends. Germline values: CDR1 GTSNPN, CDR2 SVGIG (reference sequence). The CDR3 has 12 amino acids. In nucleotides, the CDR3 is TGTGCCTGGAGCGGTGGGCTGGCCGAGCAGTACTTC. Translating gives CAWSGGLAEQYF.

This clone was picked up one time. V usage is TRBV5-1 and J usage is TRBJ2-7, with a tentative D call TRBD1 (6 bases). Germline V CDR1 and CDR2: SGHRS, YFSETQ. The CDR3 loop spans 15 amino acids. V lost 0 bases and J 0 bases, leaving 10 bases between the germline ends. CDR3 sequence: CASSLVRQDSYEQYF. The CDR3 DNA reads as TGCGCCAGCAGCTTGGTTAGACAGGACTCCTACGAGCAGTACTTC.

The chain recombines TRBV27 with TRBJ2-2; D may be TRBD2 (6 bases). V lost 5 bases to trimming and J lost 5 bases, with 15 bases between them. This CDR3 contains 15 residues. Germline CDR1 and CDR2: MNHEY and SMNVEV (reference sequence). The CDR3 spells CASSKTSWMTGELFF. Here the CDR3 DNA reads TGTGCCAGCAGTAAGACTAGTTGGATGACCGGGGAGCTGTTTTTT.

With respect to this clone: A far larger clone lies a single base away; this is likely a read error. Other DNA sequences in the sample encode the same CDR3. The gene calls are TRBV7-7 and TRBJ2-5; 9 nucleotides agree with TRBD2. The CDR3 has 14 residues. Germline V CDR1 and CDR2: SSHAT, FNYEAQ (reference sequence). V dropped 5 bases and J dropped 3; count of bases not matched to a gene: 4. The CDR3 region is CASSPGLAEETQYF. Written as DNA, the CDR3 is TGTGCCAGCAGCCCGGGACTAGCTGAAGAGACCCAGTACTTC.

This clone has a handful of counts. The chain is built from TRBV5-1 and TRBJ1-5, with TRBD1 matching 9 bases. V was pared by 0 bases and J by 4 bases, with 2 bases of the junction left unmatched. Germline V gene sequence: CDR1 SGHRS, CDR2 YFSETQ. The CDR3 runs 15 residues. The CDR3 here is CASSLGDRANQPQHF. DNA for the CDR3: TGCGCCAGCAGCTTGGGGGACAGGGCAAATCAGCCCCAGCATTTT.

This clone has just a few counts. The V call is TRBV6-5, the J call TRBJ1-3; D is uncertain. From germline, CDR1 is MNHEY and CDR2 SVGAGI. The CDR3 totals 15 residues. The V end was cut by 8 bases, the J end by 0 bases, with 14 bases between. The CDR3 region has the DNA TGTGCCAGCTCCCGGGTATTTTCCTCTGGAAACACCATATATTTT. Residues: CASSRVFSSGNTIYF.

The rearrangement links TRBV2 to TRBJ2-1, with 12 bases lining up with TRBD2. This CDR3 is built from 16 residues. V was clipped by 6 bases and J by 6 bases; unmatched bases: 9. Germline V gene data show CDR1 as SNHLY and CDR2 as FYNNEI. The CDR3: CASRETSGSARNEQFF. The DNA for the CDR3 is TGTGCCAGCAGAGAGACTAGCGGGAGTGCGCGCAATGAGCAGTTCTTC. Complete variable domain (other parts from reference TRBV2 and TRBJ2-1): EPEVTQTPSHQVTQMGQEVILRCVPISNHLYFYWYRQILGQKVEFLVSFYNNEISEKSEIFDDQFSVERPDGSNFTLKIRSTKLEDSAMYFCASRETSGSARNEQFFGPGTRLTVL.